Listed below are T cell receptor beta chains from one sample, sequenced in a study of OX40 agonist ivuxolimab in advanced cancers. The table came from immunoSEQ multiplex PCR; TCRdb's copy has only in-frame clones and leaves some out. The sample lists 9,500 to 12,000 clones; about three quarters were seen once. Sequencing was performed on CD4+ or CD8+ T cells sorted from blood, taken in a trial of the OX40 agonist ivuxolimab. These receptors were taken from an adult with an advanced solid tumor such as melanoma, head and neck, liver or kidney cancer. CDR3s include the opening cysteine and the closing phenylalanine or tryptophan. Each record gives: V gene, D gene, J gene, clone size, CDR3 protein, CDR3 DNA. D genes are given only for firm matches. For some rows the clone size is stated as once, few or many, or as a class when expanded; others skip it.

v_call: TRBV11-2
d_call: NA
j_call: TRBJ2-7
clone_size: NA
cdr3_aa: CASTRGGPYEQYF
cdr3_nt: TGTGCCAGCACCCGTGGGGGACCCTACGAGCAGTACTTC

v_call: TRBV19
d_call: TRBD1
j_call: TRBJ2-6
clone_size: NA
cdr3_aa: CASKGDRAHSGANVLTF
cdr3_nt: TGTGCCAGTAAGGGAGACAGGGCTCACTCTGGGGCCAACGTCCTGACTTTC

v_call: TRBV15
d_call: TRBD1
j_call: TRBJ2-1
clone_size: NA
cdr3_aa: CATSSPGGSYNEQFF
cdr3_nt: TGTGCCACCAGCAGTCCAGGGGGAAGCTACAATGAGCAGTTCTTC

v_call: TRBV19
d_call: NA
j_call: TRBJ2-7
clone_size: once
cdr3_aa: CASRSRRTAPYEQYF
cdr3_nt: TGTGCCAGTAGGAGCCGCAGGACAGCCCCCTACGAGCAGTACTTC

v_call: TRBV9
d_call: NA
j_call: TRBJ1-2
clone_size: NA
cdr3_aa: CASSEQRLGGYGYTF
cdr3_nt: TGTGCCAGCAGCGAACAAAGACTGGGAGGTTATGGCTACACCTTC

v_call: TRBV6-1
d_call: TRBD1
j_call: TRBJ2-2
clone_size: NA
cdr3_aa: CASSEGVGTGTIGELFF
cdr3_nt: TGTGCCAGCAGTGAAGGGGTAGGGACAGGGACGATCGGGGAGCTGTTTTTT

v_call: TRBV5-4
d_call: NA
j_call: TRBJ2-1
clone_size: few
cdr3_aa: CASSQEGGSSYNEQFF
cdr3_nt: TGTGCCAGCAGCCAAGAGGGCGGAAGCTCCTACAATGAGCAGTTCTTC

v_call: TRBV10-1
d_call: TRBD1
j_call: TRBJ2-1
clone_size: NA
cdr3_aa: CASSAGQDYNEQFF
cdr3_nt: TGCGCCAGCAGCGCGGGACAGGACTACAATGAGCAGTTCTTC

v_call: TRBV5-1
d_call: NA
j_call: TRBJ2-7
clone_size: NA
cdr3_aa: CASSRDSGYEQYF
cdr3_nt: TGCGCCAGCAGCCGGGACTCCGGCTACGAGCAGTACTTC

v_call: TRBV5-4
d_call: NA
j_call: TRBJ2-1
clone_size: NA
cdr3_aa: CASSLDQGNEQFF
cdr3_nt: TGTGCCAGCAGCTTGGACCAGGGGAATGAGCAGTTCTTC

v_call: TRBV28
d_call: TRBD2
j_call: TRBJ2-7
clone_size: NA
cdr3_aa: CASSGTSGSYEQYF
cdr3_nt: TGTGCCAGCAGTGGGACTAGCGGCTCCTACGAGCAGTACTTC

v_call: TRBV7-9
d_call: NA
j_call: TRBJ2-3
clone_size: large
cdr3_aa: CASSTIASYTDTQYF
cdr3_nt: TGTGCCAGCAGCACGATAGCATCCTACACAGATACGCAGTATTTT

v_call: TRBV19
d_call: NA
j_call: TRBJ1-4
clone_size: NA
cdr3_aa: CASSMNPRTNEKLFF
cdr3_nt: TGTGCCAGTAGTATGAACCCCCGGACTAATGAAAAACTGTTTTTT

v_call: TRBV27
d_call: TRBD1
j_call: TRBJ2-1
clone_size: few
cdr3_aa: CASSSTGSHLIYNEQFF
cdr3_nt: TGTGCCAGCAGTTCGACAGGGTCCCATTTGATATACAATGAGCAGTTCTTC

v_call: TRBV27
d_call: NA
j_call: TRBJ1-1
clone_size: NA
cdr3_aa: CASKGFSEAFF
cdr3_nt: TGTGCCAGCAAGGGTTTCTCTGAAGCTTTCTTT

v_call: TRBV5-1
d_call: NA
j_call: TRBJ1-1
clone_size: NA
cdr3_aa: CASSSQGIVTEAFF
cdr3_nt: TGCGCCAGCAGCTCCCAGGGGATCGTCACTGAAGCTTTCTTT

v_call: TRBV13
d_call: NA
j_call: TRBJ2-2
clone_size: NA
cdr3_aa: CASSQSAGNTGELFF
cdr3_nt: TGTGCCAGCAGCCAATCGGCGGGAAACACCGGGGAGCTGTTTTTT

v_call: TRBV28
d_call: TRBD1
j_call: TRBJ2-7
clone_size: NA
cdr3_aa: CVSKGQGAYEQYF
cdr3_nt: TGTGTATCGAAGGGACAGGGTGCGTACGAGCAGTACTTC

v_call: TRBV30
d_call: NA
j_call: TRBJ2-2
clone_size: NA
cdr3_aa: CAWENTGELFF
cdr3_nt: TGTGCCTGGGAGAACACCGGGGAGCTGTTTTTT

v_call: TRBV10-2
d_call: NA
j_call: TRBJ1-1
clone_size: NA
cdr3_aa: CASSEAIGVNTEAFF
cdr3_nt: TGCGCCAGCAGTGAAGCAATAGGGGTGAACACTGAAGCTTTCTTT

v_call: TRBV28
d_call: NA
j_call: TRBJ1-1
clone_size: NA
cdr3_aa: CASSPRTAMNTEAFF
cdr3_nt: TGTGCCAGCAGTCCTAGGACAGCCATGAACACTGAAGCTTTCTTT

v_call: TRBV2
d_call: NA
j_call: TRBJ2-5
clone_size: NA
cdr3_aa: CASSEEGRATQETQYF
cdr3_nt: TGTGCCAGCAGTGAAGAGGGCAGGGCCACCCAAGAGACCCAGTACTTC

v_call: TRBV7-2
d_call: NA
j_call: TRBJ1-4
clone_size: NA
cdr3_aa: CASSLFGGGVTNEKLFF
cdr3_nt: TGTGCCAGCAGCTTATTTGGCGGAGGGGTGACTAATGAAAAACTGTTTTTT

v_call: TRBV19
d_call: NA
j_call: TRBJ1-1
clone_size: NA
cdr3_aa: CASRSPMGSGTEAFF
cdr3_nt: TGTGCCAGTAGGAGCCCGATGGGGTCAGGCACTGAAGCTTTCTTT

v_call: TRBV7-8
d_call: TRBD1
j_call: TRBJ2-6
clone_size: NA
cdr3_aa: CASSWDRGISGANVLTF
cdr3_nt: TGTGCCAGCAGCTGGGACAGGGGGATCTCTGGGGCCAACGTCCTGACTTTC

v_call: TRBV6-4
d_call: TRBD1
j_call: TRBJ2-1
clone_size: NA
cdr3_aa: CASSETGDGSYNEQFF
cdr3_nt: TGTGCCAGCAGTGAGACAGGGGATGGGTCCTACAATGAGCAGTTCTTC

v_call: TRBV27
d_call: NA
j_call: TRBJ2-7
clone_size: NA
cdr3_aa: CASSQGIYSYEQYF
cdr3_nt: TGTGCCAGCAGCCAGGGGATCTACTCCTACGAGCAGTACTTC

v_call: TRBV6-5
d_call: NA
j_call: TRBJ2-1
clone_size: NA
cdr3_aa: CASRTGQLAEQFF
cdr3_nt: TGTGCCAGCAGAACCGGACAGCTAGCTGAGCAGTTCTTC

v_call: TRBV6-1
d_call: TRBD1
j_call: TRBJ1-5
clone_size: NA
cdr3_aa: CASSEALVTGYYQPQHF
cdr3_nt: TGTGCCAGCAGTGAAGCGCTTGTGACAGGGTATTATCAGCCCCAGCATTTT

v_call: TRBV7-9
d_call: NA
j_call: TRBJ2-7
clone_size: NA
cdr3_aa: CASSPPGSRGTYEQYF
cdr3_nt: TGTGCCAGCAGCCCCCCAGGGTCCCGGGGAACCTACGAGCAGTACTTC

v_call: TRBV10-3
d_call: NA
j_call: TRBJ1-4
clone_size: NA
cdr3_aa: CAISDREGDEKLFF
cdr3_nt: TGTGCCATCAGTGATAGGGAGGGGGATGAAAAACTGTTTTTT

v_call: TRBV27
d_call: NA
j_call: TRBJ1-4
clone_size: NA
cdr3_aa: CASSLWGDSEGEKLFF
cdr3_nt: TGTGCCAGCAGTTTATGGGGTGACTCGGAAGGTGAAAAACTGTTTTTT

v_call: TRBV2
d_call: TRBD1
j_call: TRBJ2-1
clone_size: NA
cdr3_aa: CASSETGDGEQFF
cdr3_nt: TGTGCCAGCAGTGAGACAGGGGACGGGGAGCAGTTCTTC

v_call: TRBV12-5
d_call: NA
j_call: TRBJ2-5
clone_size: NA
cdr3_aa: CASGLASLSEDLGAQYF
cdr3_nt: TGTGCTAGTGGTTTGGCTTCATTGAGTGAGGATTTAGGGGCCCAGTACTTC

v_call: TRBV28
d_call: NA
j_call: TRBJ1-3
clone_size: NA
cdr3_aa: CASSLTALAGNTIYF
cdr3_nt: TGTGCCAGCAGTTTGACAGCTCTCGCTGGAAACACCATATATTTT

v_call: TRBV28
d_call: NA
j_call: TRBJ1-1
clone_size: NA
cdr3_aa: CASSLRKWDTEAFF
cdr3_nt: TGTGCCAGCAGTTTAAGGAAATGGGACACTGAAGCTTTCTTT